Here is one TCR beta chain with its context. Its target is unknown. The data were produced by immunoSEQ multiplex PCR, yet TCRdb's version contains in-frame clones alone and is incomplete. This sample lists around 30,000 clones; its ten largest clones have roughly 1.9%. Mixed chimerism was transient after nonmyeloablative marrow transplants from related graft donors. This sample was included in a study of Tregs in tolerant kidney transplant recipients. Points from the study as a whole: Biological reproducibility was not directly addressed in this study.

This sample comprised CD4+ T cells from blood (PBMCs), obtained 24 months after the transplant. This TCR derives from a human patient who received a combined kidney and bone marrow transplant. Some of the T cells might come from the graft donor.

CDR3 region: CSARDIRPLAGAYEQYF. CDR3 bases read: TGCAGTGCTAGAGATATTCGGCCTTTAGCGGGAGCGTACGAG. The rearrangement uses TRBV20-1 and TRBJ2-7; 9 bases match TRBD2. Sequencing ends 3 residues short of the CDR3 end; the germline J gene provides the rest. The CDR3 runs 17 residues. V lost 0 bases, J lost 4 bases, and 13 bases stayed unmatched. Germline values: CDR1 DFQATT, CDR2 SNEGSKA (reference sequence).